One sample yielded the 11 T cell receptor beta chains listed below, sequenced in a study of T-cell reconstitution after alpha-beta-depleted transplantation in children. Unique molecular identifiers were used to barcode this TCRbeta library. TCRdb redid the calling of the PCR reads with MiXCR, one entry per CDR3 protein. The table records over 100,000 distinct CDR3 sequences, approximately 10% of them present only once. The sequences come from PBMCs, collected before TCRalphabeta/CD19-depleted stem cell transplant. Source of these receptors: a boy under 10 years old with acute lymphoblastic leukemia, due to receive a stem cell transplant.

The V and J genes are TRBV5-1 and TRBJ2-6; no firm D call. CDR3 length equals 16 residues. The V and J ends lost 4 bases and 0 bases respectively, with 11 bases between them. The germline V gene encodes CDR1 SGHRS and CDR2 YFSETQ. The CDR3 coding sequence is TGCGCCAGCAGCCGGACGGTCCTCTCTGGGGCCAACGTCCTGACTTTC. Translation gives CASSRTVLSGANVLTF.

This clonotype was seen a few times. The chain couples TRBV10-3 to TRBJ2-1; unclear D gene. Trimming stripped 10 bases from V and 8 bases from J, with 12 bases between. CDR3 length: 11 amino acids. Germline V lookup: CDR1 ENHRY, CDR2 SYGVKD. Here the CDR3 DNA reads TGTGCCACCTCAACATCGGATGAGCAGTTCTTC. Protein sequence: CATSTSDEQFF.

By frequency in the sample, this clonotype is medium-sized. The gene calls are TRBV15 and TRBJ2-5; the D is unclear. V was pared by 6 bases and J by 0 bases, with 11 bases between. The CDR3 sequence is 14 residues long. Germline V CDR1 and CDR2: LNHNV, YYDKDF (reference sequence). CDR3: CATSRVSDQETQYF. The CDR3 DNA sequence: TGTGCCACCAGTAGGGTATCAGACCAAGAGACCCAGTACTTC.

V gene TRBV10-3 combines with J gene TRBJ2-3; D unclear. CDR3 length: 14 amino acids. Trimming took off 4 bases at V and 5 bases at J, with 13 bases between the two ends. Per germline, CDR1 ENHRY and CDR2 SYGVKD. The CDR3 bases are TGTGCCATCAGTGGTCCTCGCAAGGGAGATACGCAGTATTTT. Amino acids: CAISGPRKGDTQYF.

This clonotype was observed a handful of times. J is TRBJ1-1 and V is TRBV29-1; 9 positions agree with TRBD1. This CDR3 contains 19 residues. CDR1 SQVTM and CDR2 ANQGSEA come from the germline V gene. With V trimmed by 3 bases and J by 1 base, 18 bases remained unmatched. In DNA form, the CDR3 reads TGCAGCGTTGAGGCCGGGACAGGGTTTTGGAGAGCCGCGAACACTGAAGCTTTCTTT. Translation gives CSVEAGTGFWRAANTEAFF. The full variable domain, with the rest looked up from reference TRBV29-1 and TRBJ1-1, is SAVISQKPSRDICQRGTSLTIQCQVDSQVTMMFWYRQQPGQSLTLIATANQGSEATYESGFVIDKFPISRPNLTFSTLTVSNMSPEDSSIYLCSVEAGTGFWRAANTEAFFGQGTRLTVV.

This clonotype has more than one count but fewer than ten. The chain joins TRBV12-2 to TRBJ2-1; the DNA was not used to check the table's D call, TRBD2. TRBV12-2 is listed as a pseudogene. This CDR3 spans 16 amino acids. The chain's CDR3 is CASRSDGTIEGDEQFF. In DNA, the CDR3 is TGTGCAAGTCGCTCTGACGGGACTATAGAAGGCGATGAGCAGTTCTTC.

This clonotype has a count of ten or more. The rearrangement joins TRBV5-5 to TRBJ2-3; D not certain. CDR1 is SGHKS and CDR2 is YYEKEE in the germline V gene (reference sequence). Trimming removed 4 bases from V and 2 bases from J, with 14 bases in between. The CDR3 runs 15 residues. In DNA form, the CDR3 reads TGTGCCAGCAGCCCCTTGGGGTCCCCCACAGATACGCAGTATTTT. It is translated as CASSPLGSPTDTQYF.

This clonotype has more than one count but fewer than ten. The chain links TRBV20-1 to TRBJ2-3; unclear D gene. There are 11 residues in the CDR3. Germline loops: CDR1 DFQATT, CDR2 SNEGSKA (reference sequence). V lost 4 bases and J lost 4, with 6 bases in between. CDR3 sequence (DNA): TGCAGTGCTACCTATCCAGATACGCAGTATTTT. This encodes CSATYPDTQYF.

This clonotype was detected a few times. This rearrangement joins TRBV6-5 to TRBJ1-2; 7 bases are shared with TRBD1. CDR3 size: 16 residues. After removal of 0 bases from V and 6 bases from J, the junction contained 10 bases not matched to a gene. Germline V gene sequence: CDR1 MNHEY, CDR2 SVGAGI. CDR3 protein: CASSYSRLGQKNGYTF. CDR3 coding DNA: TGTGCCAGCAGTTACTCTAGGTTGGGACAGAAGAATGGCTACACCTTC.

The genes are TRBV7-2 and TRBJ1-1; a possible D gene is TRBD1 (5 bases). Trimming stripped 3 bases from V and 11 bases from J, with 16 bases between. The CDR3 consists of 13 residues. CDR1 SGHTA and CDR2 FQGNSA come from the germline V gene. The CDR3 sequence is CASSLLQGYEAFF. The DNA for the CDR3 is TGTGCCAGCAGCTTGTTGCAGGGATATGAGGCTTTCTTT. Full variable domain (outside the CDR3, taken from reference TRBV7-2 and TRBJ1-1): GAGVSQSPSNKVTEKGKDVELRCDPISGHTALYWYRQSLGQGLEFLIYFQGNSAPDKSGLPSDRFSAERTGGSVSTLTIQRTQQEDSAVYLCASSLLQGYEAFFGQGTRLTVV.

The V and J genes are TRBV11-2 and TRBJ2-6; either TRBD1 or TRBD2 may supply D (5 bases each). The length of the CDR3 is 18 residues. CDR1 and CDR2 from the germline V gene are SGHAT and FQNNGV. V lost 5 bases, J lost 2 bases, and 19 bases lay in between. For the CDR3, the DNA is TGTGCCAGCAGCCCGAGGGGACCCCGGACGACTGGGGCCAACGTCCTGACTTTC. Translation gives CASSPRGPRTTGANVLTF. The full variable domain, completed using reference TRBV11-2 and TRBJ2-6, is EAGVAQSPRYKIIEKRQSVAFWCNPISGHATLYWYQQILGQGPKLLIQFQNNGVVDDSQLPKDRFSAERLKGVDSTLKIQPAKLEDSAVYLCASSPRGPRTTGANVLTFGAGSRLTVL.